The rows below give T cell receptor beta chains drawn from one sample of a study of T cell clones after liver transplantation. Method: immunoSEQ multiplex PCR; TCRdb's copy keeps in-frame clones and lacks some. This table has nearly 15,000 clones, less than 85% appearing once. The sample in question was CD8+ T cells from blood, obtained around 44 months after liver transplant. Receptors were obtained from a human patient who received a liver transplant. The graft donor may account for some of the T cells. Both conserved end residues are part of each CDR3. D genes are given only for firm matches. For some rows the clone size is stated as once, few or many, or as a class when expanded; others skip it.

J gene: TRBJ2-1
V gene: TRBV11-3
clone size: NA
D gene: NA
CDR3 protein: CASSLEWTVNEQFF
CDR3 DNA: TGTGCCAGCAGCTTAGAGTGGACAGTTAATGAGCAGTTCTTC

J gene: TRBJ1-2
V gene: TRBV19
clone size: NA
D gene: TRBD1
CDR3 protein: CASSDRGRNYGYTF
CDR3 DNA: TGTGCCAGTAGTGACAGGGGCCGAAACTATGGCTACACCTTC

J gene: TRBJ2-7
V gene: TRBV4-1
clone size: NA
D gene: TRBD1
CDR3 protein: CASSRQGLSYEQYF
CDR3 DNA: TGCGCCAGCAGCCGACAGGGGCTCTCCTACGAGCAGTACTTC

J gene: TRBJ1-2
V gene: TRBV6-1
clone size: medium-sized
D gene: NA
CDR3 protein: CASSEGPGRYGYTF
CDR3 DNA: TGTGCCAGCAGTGAAGGTCCAGGGCGCTATGGCTACACCTTC

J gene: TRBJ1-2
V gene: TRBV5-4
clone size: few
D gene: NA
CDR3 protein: CASSLTGRYTF
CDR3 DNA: TGTGCCAGCAGCTTGACAGGGCGCTACACCTTC

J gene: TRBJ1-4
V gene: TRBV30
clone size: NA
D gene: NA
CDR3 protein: CAWSGGTNEKLFF
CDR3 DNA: TGTGCCTGGAGTGGTGGGACGAATGAAAAACTGTTTTTT

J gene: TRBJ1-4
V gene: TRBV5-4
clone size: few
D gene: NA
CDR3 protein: CASSLATGPANEKLFF
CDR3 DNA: TGTGCCAGCAGCTTGGCCACTGGGCCAGCTAATGAAAAACTGTTTTTT

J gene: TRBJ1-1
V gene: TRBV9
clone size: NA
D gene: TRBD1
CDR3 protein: CASSDRDRPNTEAFF
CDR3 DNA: TGTGCCAGCAGCGACCGGGACAGGCCGAACACTGAAGCTTTCTTT

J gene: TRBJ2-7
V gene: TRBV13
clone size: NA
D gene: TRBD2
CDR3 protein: CASSYPSPRGGISYEQYF
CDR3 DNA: TGTGCCAGCAGCTACCCCTCCCCTCGGGGGGGGATTTCCTACGAGCAGTACTTC

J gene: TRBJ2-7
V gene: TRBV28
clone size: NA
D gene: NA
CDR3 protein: CASSWTDYEQYF
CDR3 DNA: TGTGCCAGCAGCTGGACAGACTACGAGCAGTACTTC

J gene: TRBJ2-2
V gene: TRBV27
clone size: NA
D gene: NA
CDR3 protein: CASSLSEGGALTGELFF
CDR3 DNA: TGTGCCAGCAGTTTATCGGAGGGGGGGGCCCTCACCGGGGAGCTGTTTTTT

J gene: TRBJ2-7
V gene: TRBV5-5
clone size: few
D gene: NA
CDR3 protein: CASSPGYNSYEQYF
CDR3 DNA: TGTGCCAGCAGTCCCGGCTATAATAGCTACGAGCAGTACTTC

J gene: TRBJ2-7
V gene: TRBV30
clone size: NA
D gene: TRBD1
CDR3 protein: CAWSEGAQQYF
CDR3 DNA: TGTGCCTGGAGTGAGGGGGCTCAGCAGTACTTC

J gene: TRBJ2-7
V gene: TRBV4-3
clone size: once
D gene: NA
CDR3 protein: CASSPGGSLDEQYF
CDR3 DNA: TGCGCCAGCAGCCCTGGGGGGTCCTTGGACGAGCAGTACTTC

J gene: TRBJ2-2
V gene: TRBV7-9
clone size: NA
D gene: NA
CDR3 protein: CASSLYVDTGELFF
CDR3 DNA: TGTGCCAGCAGCTTGTATGTTGATACCGGGGAGCTGTTTTTT

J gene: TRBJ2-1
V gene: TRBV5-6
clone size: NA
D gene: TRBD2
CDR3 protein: CASSRTGTSGVSYNEQFF
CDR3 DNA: TGTGCCAGCAGCCGCACCGGGACTAGCGGGGTCTCCTACAATGAGCAGTTCTTC

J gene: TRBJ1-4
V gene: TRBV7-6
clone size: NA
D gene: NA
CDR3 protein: CASSLEDSFNEKLFF
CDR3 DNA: TGTGCCAGCAGCTTAGAGGACAGCTTTAATGAAAAACTGTTTTTT

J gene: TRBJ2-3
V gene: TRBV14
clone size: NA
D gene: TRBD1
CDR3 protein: CASSQGTGGIDTQYF
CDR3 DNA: TGTGCCAGCAGCCAAGGAACAGGGGGAATAGATACGCAGTATTTT

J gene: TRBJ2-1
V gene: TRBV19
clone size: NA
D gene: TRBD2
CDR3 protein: CASSMGGLAGVNEQFF
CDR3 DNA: TGTGCCAGTAGTATGGGTGGACTAGCGGGAGTTAATGAGCAGTTCTTC

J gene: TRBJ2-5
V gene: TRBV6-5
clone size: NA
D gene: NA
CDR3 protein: CASSYNQETQYF
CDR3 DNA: TGTGCCAGCAGTTACAACCAAGAGACCCAGTACTTC

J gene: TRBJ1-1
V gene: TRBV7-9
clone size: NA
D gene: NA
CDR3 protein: CAGTPTENTEAFF
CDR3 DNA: TGTGCCGGAACCCCCACAGAGAACACTGAAGCTTTCTTT

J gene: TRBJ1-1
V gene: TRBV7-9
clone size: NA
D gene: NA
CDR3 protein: CASSWNTEAFF
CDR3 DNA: TGTGCCAGCAGCTGGAACACTGAAGCTTTCTTT

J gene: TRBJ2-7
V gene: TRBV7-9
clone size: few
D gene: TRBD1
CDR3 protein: CASRGTGVDEQYF
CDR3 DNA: TGTGCCAGCAGGGGGACAGGGGTCGACGAGCAGTACTTC

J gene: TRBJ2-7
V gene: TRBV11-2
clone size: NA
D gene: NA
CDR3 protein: CASSPPLKDEQYF
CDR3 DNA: TGTGCCAGCAGCCCCCCGTTAAAGGACGAGCAGTACTTC

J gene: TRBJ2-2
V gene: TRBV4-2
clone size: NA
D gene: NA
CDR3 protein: CASSQINGELFF
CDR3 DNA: TGTGCCAGCAGCCAGATCAACGGGGAGCTGTTTTTT

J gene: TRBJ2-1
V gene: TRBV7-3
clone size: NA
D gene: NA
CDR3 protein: CASSLSAAGYNEQFF
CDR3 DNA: TGTGCCAGCAGCTTATCAGCGGCAGGGTACAATGAGCAGTTCTTC

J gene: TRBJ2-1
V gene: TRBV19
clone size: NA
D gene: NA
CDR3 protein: CASSIGGLYNEQFF
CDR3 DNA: TGTGCCAGTAGTATAGGCGGGCTCTACAATGAGCAGTTCTTC

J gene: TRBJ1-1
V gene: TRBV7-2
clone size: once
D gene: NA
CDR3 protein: CASSFTASTEAFF
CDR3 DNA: TGTGCCAGCAGCTTTACGGCGTCCACTGAAGCTTTCTTT

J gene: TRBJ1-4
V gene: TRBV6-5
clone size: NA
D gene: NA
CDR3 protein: CASSQGQEKLFF
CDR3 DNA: TGTGCCAGCAGTCAAGGACAGGAAAAACTGTTTTTT

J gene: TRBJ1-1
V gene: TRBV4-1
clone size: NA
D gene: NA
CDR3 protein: CASSQDMVAEAFF
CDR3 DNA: TGCGCCAGCAGCCAAGATATGGTTGCTGAAGCTTTCTTT

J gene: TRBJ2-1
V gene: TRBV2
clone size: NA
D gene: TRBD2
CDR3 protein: CASSDPGTSGLGSYNEQFF
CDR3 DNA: TGTGCCAGCAGCGACCCCGGGACTAGCGGGTTAGGATCCTACAATGAGCAGTTCTTC

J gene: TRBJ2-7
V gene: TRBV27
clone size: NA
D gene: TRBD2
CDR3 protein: CASSLRLAGANEQYF
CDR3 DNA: TGTGCCAGCAGTTTGCGACTAGCGGGAGCCAACGAGCAGTACTTC

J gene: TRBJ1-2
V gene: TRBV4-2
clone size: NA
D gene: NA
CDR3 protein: CASSPRQTLYGYTF
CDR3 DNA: TGTGCCAGCAGCCCCAGACAGACCCTCTATGGCTACACCTTC

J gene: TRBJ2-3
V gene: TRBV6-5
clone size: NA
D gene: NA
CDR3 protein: CASSYYAGNTDTQYF
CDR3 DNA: TGTGCCAGCAGTTACTATGCCGGGAACACAGATACGCAGTATTTT

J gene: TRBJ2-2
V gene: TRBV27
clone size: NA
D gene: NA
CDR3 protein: CASSLPDSVNGGELFF
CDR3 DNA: TGTGCCAGCAGTTTACCCGACTCAGTCAACGGCGGGGAGCTGTTTTTT

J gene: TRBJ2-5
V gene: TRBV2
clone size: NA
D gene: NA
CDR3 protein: CASSDGRDLRETQYF
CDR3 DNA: TGTGCCAGCAGTGACGGCCGGGACTTGAGAGAGACCCAGTACTTC

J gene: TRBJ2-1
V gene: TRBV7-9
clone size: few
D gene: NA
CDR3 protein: CASRPGSSYNEQFF
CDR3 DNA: TGTGCCAGCAGACCAGGGAGCTCCTACAATGAGCAGTTCTTC

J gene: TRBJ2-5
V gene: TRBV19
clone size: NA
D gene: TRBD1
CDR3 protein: CASREFGTGGQETQYF
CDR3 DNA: TGTGCCAGTAGAGAGTTCGGGACAGGGGGTCAAGAGACCCAGTACTTC

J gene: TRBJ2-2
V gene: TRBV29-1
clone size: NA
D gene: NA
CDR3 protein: CSVEVRENTGELFF
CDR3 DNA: TGCAGCGTTGAAGTGCGGGAGAACACCGGGGAGCTGTTTTTT

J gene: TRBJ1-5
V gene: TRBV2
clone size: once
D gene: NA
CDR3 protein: CASRGDRPPQHF
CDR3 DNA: TGTGCCAGCAGGGGCGACAGACCGCCCCAGCATTTT

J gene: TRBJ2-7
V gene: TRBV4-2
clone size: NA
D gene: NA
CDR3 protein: CASSQDFPDSYEQYF
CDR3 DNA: TGTGCCAGCAGCCAAGATTTTCCGGACTCCTACGAGCAGTACTTC

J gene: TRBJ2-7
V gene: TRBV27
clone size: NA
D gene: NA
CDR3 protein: CASKQSGHSSYEQYF
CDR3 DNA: TGTGCCAGCAAGCAATCCGGGCATAGCTCCTACGAGCAGTACTTC

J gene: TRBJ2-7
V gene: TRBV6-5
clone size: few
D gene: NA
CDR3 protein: CASSYYPGDEQYF
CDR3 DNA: TGTGCCAGCAGTTACTACCCAGGGGACGAGCAGTACTTC

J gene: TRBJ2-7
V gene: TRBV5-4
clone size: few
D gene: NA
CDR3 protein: CASSLTGTHEQYF
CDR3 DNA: TGTGCCAGCAGCTTAACAGGGACCCACGAGCAGTACTTC

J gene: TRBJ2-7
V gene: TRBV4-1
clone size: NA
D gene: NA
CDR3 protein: CASSPAGSYEQYF
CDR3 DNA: TGCGCCAGCAGTCCGGCGGGATCCTACGAGCAGTACTTC

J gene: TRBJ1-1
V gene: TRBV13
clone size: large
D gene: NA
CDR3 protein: CASSLWQTNTEAFF
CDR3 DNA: TGTGCCAGCAGCTTGTGGCAGACGAACACTGAAGCTTTCTTT

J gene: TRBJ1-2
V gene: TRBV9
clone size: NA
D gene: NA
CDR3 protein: CASSVETRTAFYGYTF
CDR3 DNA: TGTGCCAGCAGCGTAGAGACTCGGACCGCCTTCTATGGCTACACCTTC

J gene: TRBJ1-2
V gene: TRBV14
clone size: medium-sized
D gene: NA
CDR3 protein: CASSQVGWDRDNYGYTF
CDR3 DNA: TGTGCCAGCAGCCAAGTAGGCTGGGACCGAGATAACTATGGCTACACCTTC

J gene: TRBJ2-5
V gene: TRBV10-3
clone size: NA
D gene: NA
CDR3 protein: CAISESPEETQYF
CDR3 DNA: TGTGCCATCAGTGAGTCGCCAGAGGAGACCCAGTACTTC

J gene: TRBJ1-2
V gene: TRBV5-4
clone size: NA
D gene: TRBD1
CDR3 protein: CASSPWDRSLNYGYTF
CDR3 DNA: TGTGCCAGCAGCCCTTGGGACAGATCCCTCAACTATGGCTACACCTTC

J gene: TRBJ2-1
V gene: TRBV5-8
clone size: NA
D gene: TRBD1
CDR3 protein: CASRMDREYRNEQFF
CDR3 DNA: TGTGCCAGCAGGATGGACAGGGAGTATCGCAATGAGCAGTTCTTC

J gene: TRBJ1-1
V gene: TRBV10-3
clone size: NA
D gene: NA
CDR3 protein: CAISELGRGFEAFF
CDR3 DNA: TGTGCCATCAGTGAGTTAGGCCGGGGGTTTGAAGCTTTCTTT

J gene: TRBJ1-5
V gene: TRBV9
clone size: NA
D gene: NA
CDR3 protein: CASSAGSGPAGDQPQHF
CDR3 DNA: TGTGCCAGCAGCGCGGGATCGGGCCCGGCGGGTGATCAGCCCCAGCATTTT

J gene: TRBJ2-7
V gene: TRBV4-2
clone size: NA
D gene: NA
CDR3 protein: CASSQLRQTTYEQYF
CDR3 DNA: TGTGCCAGCAGCCAACTAAGGCAGACAACCTACGAGCAGTACTTC

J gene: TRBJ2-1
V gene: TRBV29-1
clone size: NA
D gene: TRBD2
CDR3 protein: CSVTGGRSSYNEQFF
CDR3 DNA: TGCAGCGTTACGGGAGGCCGGAGCTCCTACAATGAGCAGTTCTTC

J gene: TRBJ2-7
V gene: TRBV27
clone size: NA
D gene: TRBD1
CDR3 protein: CASLGQGSYEQYF
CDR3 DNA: TGTGCCAGCCTCGGACAGGGGTCCTACGAGCAGTACTTC

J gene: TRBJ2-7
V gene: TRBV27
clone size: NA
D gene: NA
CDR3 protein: CASSHRGRIYEQYF
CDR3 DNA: TGTGCCAGCAGTCATCGGGGAAGGATCTACGAGCAGTACTTC

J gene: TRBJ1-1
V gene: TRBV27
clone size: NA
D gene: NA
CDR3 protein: CASSWTSGGNTEAFF
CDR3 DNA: TGTGCCAGCAGTTGGACTTCCGGAGGTAACACTGAAGCTTTCTTT